These 19 T cell receptor beta chains originate from one sample sequenced in a study of Tregs in tolerant kidney transplant recipients. Sequencing was performed with immunoSEQ multiplex PCR; in TCRdb, only in-frame clones are kept and a portion is missing. Of around 75,000 clones listed, about 88% are singletons. Sequenced material: CD4+ T cells from blood, taken before the transplant. These receptors all come from a human donor who received a combined kidney and bone marrow transplant.

The CDR3, as DNA: TGTGCCAGCAGCGTGAGCAGGGATCTCACTGGAAACACCATATATTTT. This sequence encodes CASSVSRDLTGNTIYF. This chain uses TRBV7-2 with TRBJ1-3; a possible D gene is TRBD1 (5 bases). V lost 5 bases, J lost 2 bases, and 16 bases lay in between. The CDR3 is made up of 16 amino acids. CDR1 is SGHTA and CDR2 is FQGNSA in the germline V gene.

The chain joins TRBV7-2 to TRBJ1-1; 7 bases fit TRBD1. This CDR3 contains 15 residues. After removal of 5 bases from V and 5 bases from J, the junction contained 11 bases not matched to a gene. Germline assignment: CDR1 SGHTA and CDR2 FQGNSA. The CDR3 region has the DNA TGTGCCAGCAGCGTAACCGGGACAGTGCCAACTGAAGCTTTCTTT. It is translated as CASSVTGTVPTEAFF.

The chain employs TRBV19 and TRBJ2-5; 7 bases align to TRBD1. J gave up 3 bases and V 5 bases, and 12 bases lay outside the gene matches. The CDR3 is 16 amino acids. The germline V gene has CDR1 LNHDA and CDR2 SQIVND (reference sequence). The CDR3 reads CASSRPTGKREETQYF. The CDR3 DNA reads TGTGCCAGTAGTCGACCGACAGGGAAAAGGGAAGAGACCCAGTACTTC.

This chain joins TRBV29-1 and TRBJ2-3; D remains unclear. Per germline, CDR1 SQVTM and CDR2 ANQGSEA. V dropped 2 bases and J dropped 7 bases, with 10 bases sitting between them. There are 12 residues in the CDR3. In DNA, the CDR3 is TGCAGCGTTGAACCCCCGGGTTATACGCAGTATTTT. This gives the protein CSVEPPGYTQYF.

This clone was counted between two and nine times. This rearrangement joins TRBV10-2 to TRBJ2-2; 7 bases fit TRBD1. J was trimmed by 5 bases and V by 6 bases; bases with no gene match: 12. CDR1 is WSHSY and CDR2 is SAAADI in the germline V gene. The CDR3 runs to 16 residues. CDR3 amino acids: CASSPVPTGVTGELFF. The CDR3 nucleotides are TGCGCCAGCAGCCCCGTACCTACAGGGGTTACCGGGGAGCTGTTTTTT.

CDR3 DNA sequence: TGTGCCAGTAGTAAACAGGGAAGCACCGGGGAGCTGTTTTTT. It translates to CASSKQGSTGELFF. The J gene is TRBJ2-2, the V gene TRBV19; a possible D gene is TRBD1 (6 bases). CDR1 and CDR2 (germline): LNHDA, SQIVND (reference sequence). V was pared by 4 bases and J by 4 bases, with 10 bases between. The CDR3 sequence is 14 residues long.

The V call is TRBV9, the J call TRBJ2-1, with TRBD2 matching 12 bases. The J segment lost 9 bases and the V segment lost 4 bases, leaving 17 bases of the junction unmatched. The CDR3 has 18 residues. Germline V gene data show CDR1 as SGDLS and CDR2 as YYNGEE. This CDR3 reads CASSKTSGGGGTSGEQFF. As DNA, the CDR3 is TGTGCCAGCAGCAAGACTAGCGGGGGTGGGGGGACTTCAGGTGAGCAGTTCTTC.

The chain is built from TRBV4-3 and TRBJ1-4, with a weak D call TRBD1 (5 bases). Trimming pared 0 bases from V and 8 bases from J, leaving 13 bases between. This CDR3 has 15 amino acids. The V gene's germline CDR1 is LGHNA and CDR2 YSLEER. CDR3 region: CASSQEVPRGEKLFF. CDR3 nucleotide sequence: TGCGCCAGCAGCCAAGAGGTTCCTCGGGGGGAAAAACTGTTTTTT.

The chain carries TRBV4-2 and TRBJ2-7; D call uncertain. V was cut by 0 bases and J by 2 bases, with 14 bases left in between. Germline V gene sequence: CDR1 LGHNA, CDR2 YNFKEQ. The CDR3 has 16 amino acids. CDR3 coding DNA: TGTGCCAGCAGCCAAGACGATCCCAACGGTGCCTACGAGCAGTACTTC. This translates into CASSQDDPNGAYEQYF.

The genes are TRBV28 and TRBJ2-5; 8 positions agree with TRBD2. The CDR3 consists of 15 residues. Germline lookup yields CDR1 MDHEN and CDR2 SYDVKM. V dropped 6 bases and J dropped 1; count of bases not matched to a gene: 7. The CDR3 region has the DNA TGTGCCAGCAGCCCTCTAGCGGGTCTCCAAGAGACCCAGTACTTC. Protein: CASSPLAGLQETQYF.

V and J are TRBV5-5 and TRBJ2-7; 9 bases fit TRBD1. Germline V gene data show CDR1 as SGHKS and CDR2 as YYEKEE (reference sequence). This CDR3 spans 14 amino acids. With V trimmed by 4 bases and J by 4 bases, 6 bases remained unmatched. CDR3 in amino acids: CASSIGTGRYEQYF. Here the CDR3 DNA reads TGTGCCAGCAGCATAGGGACAGGGCGATACGAGCAGTACTTC.

J is TRBJ2-7 and V is TRBV5-1; D is perhaps TRBD2 (6 bases). The ends were cut back, 0 bases at V and 3 bases at J, with 10 bases in the middle. There are 14 residues in the CDR3. Germline CDR1 reads SGHRS; CDR2 reads YFSETQ. This CDR3 reads CASSLAGGVYEQYF. Here the CDR3 DNA reads TGCGCCAGCAGCTTGGCTGGCGGGGTCTACGAGCAGTACTTC.

In its sample, this clone was seen once. This chain joins TRBV29-1 and TRBJ1-1; D is undetermined. V lost 4 bases to trimming and J lost 2 bases, with 11 bases between them. The germline V gene has CDR1 SQVTM and CDR2 ANQGSEA. CDR3 length equals 13 residues. The CDR3 spells CSVAGQPNTEAFF. CDR3 DNA sequence: TGCAGCGTTGCAGGTCAGCCAAACACTGAAGCTTTCTTT.

V usage is TRBV21-1 and J usage is TRBJ2-7; the table gives TRBD1 as D, unverified against the DNA. TRBV21-1 constitutes a pseudogene. CDR3 length equals 11 residues. The CDR3 nucleotides read TGTGCCAGCAGCAACAGATACGAGCAGTACTTC. It yields the protein CASSNRYEQYF.

The CDR3 bases are TGTGCCACCAGGGATGAGGCGGCGTCCCACGAGCAGTACTTC. Translation gives CATRDEAASHEQYF. V is TRBV15 and J is TRBJ2-7; D remains unclear. Trimming took 6 bases from V and 5 from J, leaving 17 bases between them. CDR3 length equals 14 residues. Germline V lookup: CDR1 LNHNV, CDR2 YYDKDF (reference sequence). The variable domain in full, completed from reference TRBV15 and TRBJ2-7, reads DAMVIQNPRYQVTQFGKPVTLSCSQTLNHNVMYWYQQKSSQAPKLLFHYYDKDFNNEADTPDNFQSRRPNTSFCFLDIRSPGLGDTAMYLCATRDEAASHEQYFGPGTRLTVT.

This chain uses TRBV28 with TRBJ1-1, with TRBD1 identical over 9 bases. The CDR3 runs 15 residues. The V gene end was trimmed by 5 bases and the J gene end by 5 bases; junction bases not matched to a gene: 9. Germline assignment: CDR1 MDHEN and CDR2 SYDVKM. CDR3 loop: CASSRRQGDRTEAFF. CDR3 in DNA: TGTGCCAGCAGTCGACGACAGGGGGATAGGACTGAAGCTTTCTTT. Together with reference TRBV28 and TRBJ1-1, the CDR3 gives the full variable domain: DVKVTQSSRYLVKRTGEKVFLECVQDMDHENMFWYRQDPGLGLRLIYFSYDVKMKEKGDIPEGYSVSREKKERFSLILESASTNQTSMYLCASSRRQGDRTEAFFGQGTRLTVV.

The rearrangement uses TRBV28 and TRBJ2-7; D is unresolved. The germline CDR1 and CDR2 sequences are MDHEN and SYDVKM. This CDR3 has 13 residues. V shed 4 bases and J shed 2 bases, with 9 bases lying between them. CDR3 amino acids: CASSSPQTYEQYF. The CDR3 region has the DNA TGTGCCAGCAGTTCTCCCCAGACCTACGAGCAGTACTTC.

V usage is TRBV5-4 and J usage is TRBJ2-7, with a possible D match to TRBD1 (5 bases). Germline values: CDR1 SGHNT, CDR2 YYREEE (reference sequence). CDR3 size: 14 residues. Trimming cost V 5 bases and J 0 bases, with 12 bases left between them. CDR3 residues: CASRPDRSSYEQYF. CDR3 coding DNA: TGTGCCAGCAGGCCAGACAGAAGCTCCTACGAGCAGTACTTC.

This clone was seen a handful of times. The V call is TRBV6-5, the J call TRBJ2-3, with D possibly being TRBD2 (5 bases). Germline assignment: CDR1 MNHEY and CDR2 SVGAGI. The CDR3 runs 15 residues. V was shortened by 4 bases and J by 6 bases, with 17 bases between the two germline ends. The CDR3 loop reads CASSSRRFPGDTQYF. CDR3 nucleotide sequence: TGTGCCAGCAGTTCGAGAAGGTTCCCGGGGGATACGCAGTATTTT.